The next 24 T cell receptor beta chains were all read from a single sample in a study of CD8 T cells in ankylosing spondylitis (dated by TCRdb to the late 2010s). The library came from 5' RACE. This sample was sequenced with an Illumina HiSeq 2500. TCRdb cleaned the public reads at Q25 with fastp, built clones with MiXCR and kept in-frame beta chains. Entries that share a CDR3 protein sequence are merged under the most common genes and DNA. The sample table shows roughly 170,000 distinct CDR3 sequences, and approximately 10% are seen once. About 14% of the sample is taken by the ten largest. Sequenced material: blood, either unsorted or a sorted T cell fraction (not recorded which). Receptors originate from a female donor with ankylosing spondylitis or in good health (not recorded which).

CDR3 coding DNA: TGTGCCAGCAGTTACCCTCCGAGCGGGCTATACGAGCAGTACTTC. It yields the protein CASSYPPSGLYEQYF. The chain uses TRBV6-5 and TRBJ2-7; possible D gene TRBD2, 6 bases. V was trimmed by 2 bases and J by 4 bases, leaving 15 bases between them. From germline, CDR1 is MNHEY and CDR2 SVGAGI. CDR3 length: 15 amino acids.

This clonotype occurred a few times. CDR3 amino acids: CASSPPGQGRSANEKLFF. CDR3 nucleotides: TGTGCCAGCAGTCCCCCCGGACAGGGGCGGTCAGCTAATGAAAAACTGTTTTTT. The chain employs TRBV28 and TRBJ1-4; 9 bases map to TRBD1. V lost 5 bases and J lost 3; bases outside the gene matches: 13. Germline V gives CDR1 MDHEN, CDR2 SYDVKM. The CDR3 loop spans 18 amino acids. Looking up the rest from reference TRBV28 and TRBJ1-4 gives the full variable domain: DVKVTQSSRYLVKRTGEKVFLECVQDMDHENMFWYRQDPGLGLRLIYFSYDVKMKEKGDIPEGYSVSREKKERFSLILESASTNQTSMYLCASSPPGQGRSANEKLFFGSGTQLSVL.

This clonotype was seen a few times. The chain combines TRBV9 with TRBJ2-1; D is unresolved. Per the germline V gene, CDR1 is SGDLS and CDR2 is YYNGEE. The CDR3 totals 14 residues. The V end lost 0 bases, the J end lost 2 bases, and 6 bases lay between the germline ends. The CDR3 DNA is TGTGCCAGCAGCGTAGGCCTAGCCTACAATGAGCAGTTCTTC. Protein: CASSVGLAYNEQFF. Full variable domain (remainder filled in from reference TRBV9 and TRBJ2-1): DSGVTQTPKHLITATGQRVTLRCSPRSGDLSVYWYQQSLDQGLQFLIQYYNGEERAKGNILERFSAQQFPDLHSELNLSSLELGDSALYFCASSVGLAYNEQFFGPGTRLTVL.

This clonotype was picked up a small number of times. The chain combines TRBV9 with TRBJ2-7; D is undetermined. CDR1 and CDR2 from the germline V gene are SGDLS and YYNGEE. This CDR3 region has 14 residues. The ends were cut back, 3 bases at V and 5 bases at J, with 15 bases in the middle. The CDR3 here is CASSGGTKADEQYF. CDR3 DNA sequence: TGTGCCAGCAGCGGGGGAACAAAGGCGGACGAGCAGTACTTC.

The rearrangement joins TRBV7-9 to TRBJ2-2, with TRBD1 as a possible D gene (5 bases). This CDR3 has 14 amino acids. With 3 bases removed from V and 6 bases from J, the gap between germline ends came to 11 bases. Germline loops: CDR1 SEHNR, CDR2 FQNEAQ (reference sequence). CDR3 coding DNA: TGTGCCAGCAGCTTTGACAGTAAGGCCGGGGAGCTGTTTTTT. Protein product: CASSFDSKAGELFF.

CDR3 DNA: TGTGCCAGCGCACCGACGGTCTCTGGAAACACCATATATTTT. Residues: CASAPTVSGNTIYF. The gene calls are TRBV12-3 or TRBV12-4 and TRBJ1-3; no clear D gene. V dropped 8 bases and J dropped 0 bases, with 11 bases sitting between them. The length of the CDR3 is 14 residues.

This clonotype was counted a few times. The rearrangement joins TRBV20-1 to TRBJ2-7; 14 bases line up with TRBD2. The CDR3 totals 15 residues. V lost 6 bases to trimming and J lost 5 bases; unmatched junction nucleotides: 9. The germline CDR1 and CDR2 sequences are DFQATT and SNEGSKA (reference sequence). CDR3 nucleotide sequence: TGCAGTGCCGTTCGGCCGGGACTAGCGGGAGACGAGCAGTACTTC. As protein: CSAVRPGLAGDEQYF.

The V call is TRBV7-2, the J call TRBJ1-5; 7 bases match TRBD1. Germline loops: CDR1 SGHTA, CDR2 FQGNSA. V trimming: 6 bases; J trimming: 6 bases; junction bases outside the gene matches: 8. CDR3 length equals 14 residues. The CDR3 coding sequence is TGTGCCAGCAGATCTACAGGGGCGGGTCAGCCCCAGCATTTT. It specifies CASRSTGAGQPQHF.

This clonotype was counted only a few times. CDR3 loop: CSASIGLAGGPGYNEQFF. CDR3 bases: TGCAGTGCTAGCATCGGTCTAGCGGGAGGGCCGGGATACAATGAGCAGTTCTTC. The genes are TRBV20-1 and TRBJ2-1; 12 bases match TRBD2. J was trimmed by 4 bases and V by 3 bases; bases with no gene match: 13. The length of the CDR3 is 18 residues. Germline CDR1 DFQATT, CDR2 SNEGSKA (reference sequence).

The table lists this clonotype with many counts. The chain is built from TRBV13 and TRBJ2-7; no clear D gene. The germline V gene has CDR1 PRHDT and CDR2 FYEKMQ (reference sequence). The CDR3 is 12 residues long. V was cut by 2 bases and J by 4 bases, with 6 bases left in between. The CDR3 DNA is TGTGCCAGCAGCTTACACGGATACGAGCAGTACTTC. It is translated as CASSLHGYEQYF.

This clonotype was counted only a few times. The chain employs TRBV15 and TRBJ1-6, with D perhaps TRBD1 (5 bases). Germline loops: CDR1 LNHNV, CDR2 YYDKDF (reference sequence). V lost 1 base and J lost 7, with 8 bases in between. CDR3 length equals 14 residues. CDR3 sequence reads: CATSRGDLNSPLHF. The CDR3, as DNA: TGTGCCACCAGCAGAGGGGACCTCAATTCACCCCTCCACTTT.

V usage is TRBV4-3 and J usage is TRBJ2-1; the D is unclear. Germline CDR1 and CDR2: LGHNA and YSLEER. The V end was cut by 0 bases, the J end by 10 bases, with 10 bases between. The CDR3 is 13 residues long. The CDR3 sequence is CASSQDNLGEQFF. In DNA form, the CDR3 reads TGCGCCAGCAGCCAAGATAACCTTGGCGAGCAGTTCTTC.

This clonotype was seen only a few times. The J gene is TRBJ2-3, the V gene TRBV12-3 or TRBV12-4, with 8 bases that match TRBD2. With V trimmed by 7 bases and J by 0 bases, 12 bases remained unmatched. CDR3 size: 17 residues. This CDR3 reads CASTGLAGKRSTDTQYF. Written as DNA, the CDR3 is TGTGCCAGCACCGGACTAGCTGGGAAACGTAGCACAGATACGCAGTATTTT.

In its sample, this clonotype was seen many times. The chain is built from TRBV7-9 and TRBJ2-3; D is undetermined. The CDR3 contains 12 residues. Trimming cost V 5 bases and J 2 bases, with 5 bases left between them. Germline V lookup: CDR1 SEHNR, CDR2 FQNEAQ (reference sequence). CDR3 region: CASSPFTDTQYF. The CDR3 coding sequence is TGTGCCAGCAGCCCATTCACAGATACGCAGTATTTT.

The chain is built from TRBV30 and TRBJ2-1, with TRBD2 identical over 11 bases. Germline V gene data show CDR1 as GTSNPN and CDR2 as SVGIG (reference sequence). Trimming took 1 base from V and 10 from J; bases not matched to a gene: 12. The CDR3 loop spans 16 amino acids. CDR3 DNA: TGTGCCTGGAGTGGCGGCACTAGCGGGAGTGTTAAAGAGCAGTTCTTC. It specifies CAWSGGTSGSVKEQFF.

This chain joins TRBV7-2 and TRBJ2-7; 7 nucleotides agree with TRBD2. V trimming: 4 bases; J trimming: 6 bases; junction bases outside the gene matches: 6. The CDR3 loop spans 13 amino acids. Germline loops: CDR1 SGHTA, CDR2 FQGNSA. The chain's CDR3 is CASSWVSSGEQYF. CDR3 sequence (DNA): TGTGCCAGCAGCTGGGTTTCTAGCGGCGAGCAGTACTTC. Drawing the rest from reference TRBV7-2 and TRBJ2-7, the complete variable domain is GAGVSQSPSNKVTEKGKDVELRCDPISGHTALYWYRQSLGQGLEFLIYFQGNSAPDKSGLPSDRFSAERTGGSVSTLTIQRTQQEDSAVYLCASSWVSSGEQYFGPGTRLTVT.

This clonotype was counted only a few times. The genes are TRBV6-5 and TRBJ2-2, with 10 positions matching TRBD1. Trimming cost V 5 bases and J 3 bases; bases outside gene matches: 12. The CDR3 spans 18 residues. Germline CDR1 reads MNHEY; CDR2 reads SVGAGI. The CDR3 region is CASSLHSPGQGYTGELFF. As DNA, the CDR3 is TGTGCCAGCAGTCTACATTCACCGGGACAGGGGTACACCGGGGAGCTGTTTTTT.

CDR3 DNA: TGTGCCAGCAGTGAAGCAGCTGGACTCTTTGAAGCTTTCTTT. This sequence encodes CASSEAAGLFEAFF. The genes are TRBV6-1 and TRBJ1-1; D gene unclear. The CDR3 is 14 amino acids. Germline values: CDR1 MNHNS, CDR2 SASEGT. Trimming cost V 0 bases and J 7 bases, with 12 bases left between them.

This rearrangement joins TRBV7-9 to TRBJ1-1; 7 bases align to TRBD1. Unmatched junction bases numbered 8, after V lost 7 bases and J lost 0 bases. Germline CDR1 and CDR2: SEHNR and FQNEAQ (reference sequence). This CDR3 has 15 amino acids. The CDR3 reads CASTPGDRLNTEAFF. The CDR3 DNA is TGTGCCAGCACCCCTGGGGACAGATTGAACACTGAAGCTTTCTTT.

The chain employs TRBV9 and TRBJ2-1; D gene ambiguous. The CDR3 is 15 amino acids. In germline, CDR1 is SGDLS, CDR2 YYNGEE. Trimming left V 0 bases short and J 1 base short, with 8 bases between. The CDR3 spells CASSVAFGSYNEQFF. The CDR3 bases are TGTGCCAGCAGCGTAGCTTTCGGTTCCTACAATGAGCAGTTCTTC.

Ten or more counts support this clonotype. V usage is TRBV6-5 and J usage is TRBJ2-3, with 8 nucleotides matching TRBD2. V shed 0 bases, J shed 4 bases, and the junction held 6 bases outside the gene matches. CDR3 length equals 16 residues. Germline V gene sequence: CDR1 MNHEY, CDR2 SVGAGI. CDR3 loop: CASSYSYGRGADTQYF. CDR3 DNA: TGTGCCAGCAGTTACTCGTACGGGAGGGGGGCAGATACGCAGTATTTT.

V gene TRBV20-1 combines with J gene TRBJ2-1; no clear D gene. Trimming took off 0 bases at V and 8 bases at J, with 2 bases between the two ends. Germline V CDR1 and CDR2: DFQATT, SNEGSKA (reference sequence). The CDR3 is 10 amino acids. The CDR3 spells CSAREDEQFF. DNA for the CDR3: TGCAGTGCTAGAGAGGATGAGCAGTTCTTC.

CDR3 sequence: CASRPRGGPRGELFF. The CDR3 coding sequence is TGTGCCAGCAGGCCACGGGGGGGACCCAGGGGGGAGCTGTTTTTT. The V call is TRBV6-1, the J call TRBJ2-2; 8 bases are shared with TRBD2. The CDR3 consists of 15 residues. Germline lookup yields CDR1 MNHNS and CDR2 SASEGT. With V trimmed by 6 bases and J by 8 bases, 11 bases remained unmatched.

The genes are TRBV18 and TRBJ1-5; D is unresolved. This CDR3 region has 13 residues. Trimming took off 0 bases at V and 6 bases at J, with 6 bases between the two ends. The V gene's germline CDR1 is KGHSH and CDR2 LQKENI. CDR3 DNA: TGTGCCAGCTCACCACCGCCTGGTCAGCCCCAGCATTTT. This translates into CASSPPPGQPQHF. The whole variable domain, remainder taken from reference TRBV18 and TRBJ1-5, is NAGVMQNPRHLVRRRGQEARLRCSPMKGHSHVYWYRQLPEEGLKFMVYLQKENIIDESGMPKERFSAEFPKEGPSILRIQQVVRGDSAAYFCASSPPPGQPQHFGDGTRLSIL.